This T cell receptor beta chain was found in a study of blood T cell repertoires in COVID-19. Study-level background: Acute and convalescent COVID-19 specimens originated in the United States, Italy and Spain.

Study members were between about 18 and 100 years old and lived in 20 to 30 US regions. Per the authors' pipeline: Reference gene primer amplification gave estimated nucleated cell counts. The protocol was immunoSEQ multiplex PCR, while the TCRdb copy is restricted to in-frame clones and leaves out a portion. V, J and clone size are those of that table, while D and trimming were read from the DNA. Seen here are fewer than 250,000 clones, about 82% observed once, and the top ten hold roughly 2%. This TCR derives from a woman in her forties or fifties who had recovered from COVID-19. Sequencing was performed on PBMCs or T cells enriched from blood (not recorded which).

CDR3 DNA sequence: TGTGCCAGCAGTTTATCGACAGGGGGTGAGCAGTACTTC. Protein: CASSLSTGGEQYF. The genes are TRBV27 and TRBJ2-7, with TRBD1 matching over 9 bases. This CDR3 is 13 amino acids long. Germline-derived CDR1 and CDR2 are MNHEY and SMNVEV (reference sequence). J lost 7 bases, V lost 0 bases, and 1 base had no gene match.